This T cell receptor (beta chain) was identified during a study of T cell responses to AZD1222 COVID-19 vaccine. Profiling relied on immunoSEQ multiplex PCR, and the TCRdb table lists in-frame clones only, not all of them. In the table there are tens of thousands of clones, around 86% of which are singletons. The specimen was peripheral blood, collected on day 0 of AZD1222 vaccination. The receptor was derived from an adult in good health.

The CDR3 nucleotides read TGTGCCTGGAGTGTTGGTCTGGGGGACAATGAGCAGTTCTTC. It specifies CAWSVGLGDNEQFF. The chain links TRBV30 to TRBJ2-1; either TRBD1 or TRBD2 may fit D (5 bases each). From germline, CDR1 is GTSNPN and CDR2 SVGIG (reference sequence). The length of the CDR3 is 14 residues. The V and J ends lost 0 bases and 5 bases respectively, with 11 bases between them.